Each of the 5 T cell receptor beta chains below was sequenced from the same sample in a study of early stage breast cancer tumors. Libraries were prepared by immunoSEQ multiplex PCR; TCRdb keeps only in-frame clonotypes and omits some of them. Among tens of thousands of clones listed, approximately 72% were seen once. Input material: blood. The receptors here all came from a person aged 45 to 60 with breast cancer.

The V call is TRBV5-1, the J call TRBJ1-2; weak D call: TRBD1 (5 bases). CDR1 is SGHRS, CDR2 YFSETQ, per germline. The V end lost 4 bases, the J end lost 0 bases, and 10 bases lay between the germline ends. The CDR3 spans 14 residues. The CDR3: CASSPDTANYGYTF. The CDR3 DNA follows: TGCGCCAGCAGCCCGGACACGGCTAACTATGGCTACACCTTC.

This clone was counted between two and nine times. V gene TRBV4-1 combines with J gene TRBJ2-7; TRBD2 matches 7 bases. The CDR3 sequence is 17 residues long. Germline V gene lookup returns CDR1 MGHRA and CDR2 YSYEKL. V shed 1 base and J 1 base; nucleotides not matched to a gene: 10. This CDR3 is CASSQVVSAGDSYEQYF. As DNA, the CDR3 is TGCGCCAGCAGCCAAGTAGTTTCGGCGGGAGATTCCTACGAGCAGTACTTC.

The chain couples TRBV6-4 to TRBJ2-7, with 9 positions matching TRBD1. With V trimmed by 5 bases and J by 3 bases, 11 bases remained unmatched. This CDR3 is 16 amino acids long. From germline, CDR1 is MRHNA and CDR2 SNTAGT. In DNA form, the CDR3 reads TGTGCCAGCAGTCATCCACGGGACAGGGATAGCTACGAGCAGTACTTC. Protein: CASSHPRDRDSYEQYF.

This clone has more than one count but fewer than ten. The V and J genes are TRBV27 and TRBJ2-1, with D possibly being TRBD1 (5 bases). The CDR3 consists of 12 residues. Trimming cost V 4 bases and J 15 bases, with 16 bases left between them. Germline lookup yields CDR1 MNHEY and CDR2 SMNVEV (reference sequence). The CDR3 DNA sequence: TGTGCCAGCAGTTACGCCTCAGGGCATCCGTTCTTC. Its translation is CASSYASGHPFF.

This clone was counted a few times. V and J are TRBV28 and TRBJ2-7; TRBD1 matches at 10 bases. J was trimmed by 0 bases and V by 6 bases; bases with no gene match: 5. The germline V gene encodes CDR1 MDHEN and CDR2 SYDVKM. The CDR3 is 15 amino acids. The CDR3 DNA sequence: TGTGCCAGCAGCTACCGGACAGGGGGCTCCTACGAGCAGTACTTC. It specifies CASSYRTGGSYEQYF.